A selection of T cell receptor beta chains follows, all from one sample in a study of blood T cell repertoires in COVID-19. Method: immunoSEQ multiplex PCR; TCRdb's copy keeps in-frame clones and lacks some. Of a few hundred thousand clones listed, roughly 87% are singletons. Sequenced material: PBMCs or T cells enriched from blood (not recorded which). The receptors stem from a woman aged 30 to 39 who had recovered from COVID-19. CDR3s include the opening cysteine and the closing phenylalanine or tryptophan. Each record gives: D gene, clone size, V gene, J gene, CDR3 protein, CDR3 DNA. The D gene is left open where the match is weak. Rows may omit the clone size; those that give it use once, few, many or a size class.

D: NA
size: NA
V: TRBV28
J: TRBJ1-2
CDR3: CASSFTYGYTF
DNA: TGTGCCAGCAGTTTTACATATGGCTACACCTTC

D: NA
size: NA
V: TRBV30
J: TRBJ2-7
CDR3: CAWRTGREQYF
DNA: TGTGCCTGGAGGACAGGGAGGGAGCAGTACTTC

D: NA
size: NA
V: TRBV6-5
J: TRBJ1-5
CDR3: CASMGRRDSNQPQHF
DNA: TGTGCCAGCATGGGGCGGAGAGATAGCAATCAGCCCCAGCATTTT

D: TRBD1
size: NA
V: TRBV30
J: TRBJ1-1
CDR3: CAWTLGQGLNTEAFF
DNA: TGTGCCTGGACCCTAGGACAGGGGTTGAACACTGAAGCTTTCTTT

D: TRBD2
size: few
V: TRBV13
J: TRBJ2-7
CDR3: CASSFARTSGGSYEQYF
DNA: TGTGCCAGCAGCTTCGCCCGGACTAGCGGGGGGTCCTACGAGCAGTACTTC

D: TRBD1
size: few
V: TRBV5-1
J: TRBJ1-4
CDR3: CASSLGQGWEKLFF
DNA: TGCGCCAGCAGCTTGGGACAGGGATGGGAAAAACTGTTTTTT

D: NA
size: NA
V: TRBV5-1
J: TRBJ1-2
CDR3: CASSVNIRSGSGYTF
DNA: TGCGCCAGCAGCGTGAACATAAGAAGCGGCTCTGGCTACACCTTC

D: NA
size: few
V: TRBV3-1/TRBV3-2
J: TRBJ2-1
CDR3: CASSQDPGTSYNEQFF
DNA: TGTGCCAGCAGCCAAGACCCCGGGACTTCCTACAATGAGCAGTTCTTC

D: NA
size: NA
V: TRBV10-3
J: TRBJ2-1
CDR3: CAISEPQDLYNEQFF
DNA: TGTGCCATCAGCGAACCACAAGACTTATACAATGAGCAGTTCTTC

D: NA
size: once
V: TRBV7-2
J: TRBJ1-1
CDR3: CASSPRGGRGYTEAFF
DNA: TGTGCCAGCAGCCCCCGGGGTGGCCGGGGTTATACTGAAGCTTTCTTT

D: NA
size: NA
V: TRBV6-5
J: TRBJ2-7
CDR3: CASSSGDRSYEQYF
DNA: TGTGCCAGCAGTTCAGGCGATCGATCCTACGAGCAGTACTTC

D: TRBD1
size: NA
V: TRBV5-1
J: TRBJ1-4
CDR3: CASSGGQPNEKLFF
DNA: TGCGCCAGCAGCGGGGGACAGCCTAATGAAAAACTGTTTTTT

D: TRBD1
size: NA
V: TRBV7-9
J: TRBJ1-1
CDR3: CASSLGPDRAEAFF
DNA: TGTGCCAGCAGCTTAGGACCGGACAGGGCTGAAGCTTTCTTT

D: NA
size: NA
V: TRBV6-5
J: TRBJ2-5
CDR3: CASSYLGQGETQYF
DNA: TGTGCCAGCAGTTACCTTGGGCAGGGGGAGACCCAGTACTTC

D: TRBD1
size: NA
V: TRBV19
J: TRBJ1-5
CDR3: CASSIAADRVDQPQHF
DNA: TGTGCCAGTAGTATAGCGGCTGACAGGGTCGATCAGCCCCAGCATTTT

D: TRBD1
size: NA
V: TRBV27
J: TRBJ2-7
CDR3: CASANSTGAIYEQYF
DNA: TGTGCCAGCGCAAATTCTACAGGGGCTATCTACGAGCAGTACTTC

D: NA
size: NA
V: TRBV10-2
J: TRBJ1-5
CDR3: CASGWGGDQPQHF
DNA: TGCGCCAGCGGCTGGGGCGGTGATCAGCCCCAGCATTTT

D: TRBD1
size: NA
V: TRBV30
J: TRBJ1-2
CDR3: CAWSRQGDYGYTF
DNA: TGTGCCTGGAGCAGGCAGGGGGACTATGGCTACACCTTC

D: NA
size: many
V: TRBV6-5
J: TRBJ2-7
CDR3: CASCPRDGGYEQYF
DNA: TGTGCCAGCTGTCCCAGGGACGGGGGCTACGAGCAGTACTTC

D: TRBD2
size: once
V: TRBV28
J: TRBJ2-5
CDR3: CASRPLAGAPNQETQYF
DNA: TGTGCCAGCAGGCCGCTAGCGGGGGCCCCTAACCAAGAGACCCAGTACTTC

D: NA
size: NA
V: TRBV10-2
J: TRBJ1-2
CDR3: CASSDIGGVSYGYTF
DNA: TGCGCCAGCAGTGATATAGGAGGGGTATCCTATGGCTACACCTTC

D: NA
size: NA
V: TRBV6-1
J: TRBJ2-7
CDR3: CASSEVPSTSYEQYF
DNA: TGTGCCAGCAGTGAAGTGCCCTCAACATCGTACGAGCAGTACTTC

D: NA
size: NA
V: TRBV5-1
J: TRBJ2-5
CDR3: CASTRNVQETQYF
DNA: TGCGCCAGCACCCGAAACGTCCAGGAGACCCAGTACTTC

D: NA
size: NA
V: TRBV6-5
J: TRBJ1-1
CDR3: CASSRTGRTEAFF
DNA: TGTGCCAGCAGTCGTACAGGGCGAACTGAAGCTTTCTTT

D: TRBD1
size: NA
V: TRBV19
J: TRBJ1-5
CDR3: CASSIERGTGGQPQHF
DNA: TGTGCCAGTAGTATAGAAAGGGGGACAGGAGGTCAGCCCCAGCATTTT

D: TRBD1
size: few
V: TRBV19
J: TRBJ1-4
CDR3: CASRGQADEKLFF
DNA: TGTGCCAGTAGAGGACAGGCGGATGAAAAACTGTTTTTT

D: NA
size: NA
V: TRBV15
J: TRBJ2-7
CDR3: CATSRDYGQSSYEQYF
DNA: TGTGCCACCAGCAGAGATTATGGACAGTCTTCCTACGAGCAGTACTTC

D: NA
size: NA
V: TRBV5-6
J: TRBJ2-7
CDR3: CASSRVRVSYEQYF
DNA: TGTGCCAGCAGCAGAGTCAGGGTCTCGTACGAGCAGTACTTC

D: TRBD1
size: NA
V: TRBV5-1
J: TRBJ2-3
CDR3: CASSLGGQGTDTQYF
DNA: TGCGCCAGCAGCTTGGGGGGACAGGGCACAGATACGCAGTATTTT

D: NA
size: NA
V: TRBV29-1
J: TRBJ2-5
CDR3: CSVGLKEETQYF
DNA: TGCAGCGTGGGACTGAAGGAAGAGACCCAGTACTTC

D: NA
size: NA
V: TRBV15
J: TRBJ2-6
CDR3: CATSRDQMRGRGAGANVLTF
DNA: TGTGCCACCAGCAGAGACCAAATGAGAGGCAGGGGGGCTGGGGCCAACGTCCTGACTTTC

D: TRBD1
size: NA
V: TRBV11-2
J: TRBJ2-2
CDR3: CASSKGQGETGELFF
DNA: TGTGCCAGCAGCAAGGGACAGGGGGAGACCGGGGAGCTGTTTTTT

D: TRBD1
size: NA
V: TRBV27
J: TRBJ2-2
CDR3: CASRGQGVTGELFF
DNA: TGTGCCAGTAGAGGACAGGGGGTCACCGGGGAGCTGTTTTTT

D: TRBD1
size: NA
V: TRBV27
J: TRBJ2-7
CDR3: CASSNTGGEQYF
DNA: TGTGCCAGCAGCAATACAGGGGGCGAGCAGTACTTC

D: NA
size: NA
V: TRBV5-1
J: TRBJ1-1
CDR3: CASSTRTENTEAFF
DNA: TGCGCCAGCAGCACACGGACAGAGAACACTGAAGCTTTCTTT